This T cell receptor beta chain comes out of a study of long-term antiretroviral therapy in people with HIV. General study results and limits: Dominance of pre-ART expanded clones persisted, fluctuating and often declining after ART.

The junction had 5 bases not matched to a gene; V was cut back by 5 bases and J by 7 bases. Germline loops: CDR1 PRHDT, CDR2 FYEKMQ (reference sequence). This CDR3 has 14 residues. Version v3.0 of the immunoSEQ assay was performed at survey level. Profiled with immunoSEQ multiplex PCR; TCRdb holds only in-frame clones, not every one. The sample lists roughly 7,100 clones, around 73% occurring once. Comment on this clone: Its antigen is undetermined.

The chain combines TRBV13 with TRBJ2-4; 10 bases are shared with TRBD2. This receptor was identified in a man aged 35 to 55 with HIV. Sample: unsorted PBMCs, taken 0.2 years after starting antiretroviral therapy. The CDR3 spells CASSPGLAANIQYF. The CDR3 nucleotides are TGTGCCAGCAGCCCCGGACTAGCGGCTAACATTCAGTACTTC. Based on the CDR3 plus reference TRBV13 and TRBJ2-4, the full variable domain is AAGVIQSPRHLIKEKRETATLKCYPIPRHDTVYWYQQGPGQDPQFLISFYEKMQSDKGSIPDRFSAQQFSDYHSELNMSSLELGDSALYFCASSPGLAANIQYFGAGTRLSVL.